What follows describes a single T cell receptor beta chain. These data are taken from a study of OX40 agonist ivuxolimab in advanced cancers. Germline CDR1 is MNHEY and CDR2 is SVGAGI. CDR3 size: 14 residues. The V end was cut by 6 bases, the J end by 1 base, with 11 bases between. The data were produced by immunoSEQ multiplex PCR, yet TCRdb's version contains in-frame clones alone and is incomplete. The profile covers 60,000 to 75,000 clones, with 88% appearing a single time and approximately 2.5% taken by the ten largest. V gene TRBV6-5 combines with J gene TRBJ2-3, with a weak D call TRBD2 (5 bases). The sequencing here drew on CD4+ or CD8+ T cells sorted from blood, taken in a trial of the OX40 agonist ivuxolimab. The clonotype was recovered from an adult with an advanced solid tumor such as melanoma, head and neck, liver or kidney cancer. The CDR3 DNA reads as TGTGCCAGCAGGCGGGCAGGAGGCACAGATACGCAGTATTTT. The encoded protein is CASRRAGGTDTQYF.